This T cell receptor (beta chain) derives from a study of CD8 T cells in ankylosing spondylitis (dated by TCRdb to 2016 to 2017). About the investigation overall: To find TCR variants linked to disease, the study profiled T cell receptor beta repertoires in ankylosing spondylitis patients and healthy donors. The whole study cohort included over 85 healthy donors and 25 ankylosing spondylitis patients. Peripheral blood samples were taken, and synovial fluid was additionally collected from ankylosing spondylitis patients. The paper as a whole reports these results and caveats: According to the report, matched synovial fluid samples from ankylosing spondylitis patients were significantly enriched for the disease-linked clones. Some TCR beta motif variants had previously been reported in synovial fluid and blood of reactive arthritis patients, which suggested common disease-initiation mechanisms. A TCR beta motif of about 8 highly homologous amino acid variants appeared characteristic of blood from ankylosing spondylitis patients. The disease-linked clones showed a CD8+ phenotype and occurred at relatively low frequencies in peripheral blood.

From a lookup of the germline V gene, CDR1 and CDR2 are SNHLY and FYNNEI. The junction carries 29 bases between V and J, which are trimmed by 2 bases and 9 bases respectively. From cysteine to phenylalanine, the CDR3 is 20 amino acids long. CDR3 DNA only is kept here, 60 bases in frame from base 1. This clonotype was observed once. Its antigen specificity is not known. Nothing much larger sits one base from this clone, and base qualities are not available. Weak support is all one read offers. The sequencer listed for this sample is Illumina HiSeq 2500. Quantitative 5'-RACE with molecular barcodes was used to prepare TCR beta libraries. The study's processing was this. A new computational method based on a probabilistic model of VDJ rearrangement was used to identify disease-linked TCR variants. TCRdb reworked the public reads: Q25 trimming with fastp, MiXCR clone assembly, productive beta chains retained. Here each entry gathers all rows of one CDR3 protein and keeps the most common genes and DNA. Here the V and J calls rest on TCRdb's processing, not on the authors' analysis. Across this sample there are about 540,000 distinct CDR3 sequences, with about 13% seen only once. The ten top clones hold 6.8% of the sample.

The sequencing input was blood, either unsorted or a sorted T cell fraction (not recorded which). The sequence was collected from a male donor with ankylosing spondylitis. The chain is made from TRBV2 and TRBJ1-6, with TRBD1 as a weak D call on 6 bases. The bases are TGTGCCAGCAGTGAATTCATTTGGGACACGCGGGGGGCAGGGGTTTCACCCCTCCACTTT. Its protein is CASSEFIWDTRGAGVSPLHF.